The clone carrying this T cell receptor (beta chain) was detected only a few times. Its antigen is not known. The CDR3 totals 17 residues. After removal of 7 bases from V and 3 bases from J, the junction contained 10 bases not matched to a gene. Germline V gene sequence: CDR1 MNHEY, CDR2 SMNVEV (reference sequence). Punch biopsies of lesional scalp, plus peripheral blood, were taken from alopecia areata patients. This record comes from a study of CD8+ T cells in alopecia areata. Study-level background: Treatment comprised oral tofacitinib, 5 to 10 mg twice daily, in treated patients. Notes on the study in general: Among the cells sequenced in scalp samples are also the resident alphabeta T cells of normal skin. Clarity of TCR sharing across patients fell short of that in mice, possibly HLA-related. Clonality exceeded that of normal scalp in lesional scalp, most notably in alopecia totalis/universalis.

cDNA prepared by RNA extraction and subsequent reverse transcription served as the template for sequencing. Using immunoSEQ multiplex PCR, the repertoire was profiled, and TCRdb retains in-frame clones only, with some absent. The sample has around 14,000 clones, over 55% seen once. The source is a human donor with alopecia areata. The sequencing here drew on skin, taken at week 0. The rearrangement uses TRBV27 and TRBJ2-2; 11 bases are shared with TRBD2. CDR3 DNA: TGTGCCAGCAAGATAGCGGGGGGGAAATCGTACACCGGGGAGCTGTTTTTT. Protein: CASKIAGGKSYTGELFF.